This note documents a single TCR beta chain sequence. Its antigen is unknown. Time point here: week 35, safety follow-up. Vaccine doses each comprised 300 ug of mutant IDH1 20-mer peptide, with topical imiquimod. The data were obtained in a study of a mutant IDH1 vaccine in newly diagnosed glioma. Study details: Either 4-6 weeks after radiotherapy alone or alongside temozolomide, vaccination was begun.

TCRdb keeps only in-frame clones here, not all; method: immunoSEQ multiplex PCR. Here the sample spans 45,000 to 50,000 clones, more than 75% being singletons. Germline-derived CDR1 and CDR2 are SGHKS and YYEKEE (reference sequence). The V gene end was trimmed by 0 bases and the J gene end by 6 bases; junction bases not matched to a gene: 5. CDR3 size: 15 residues. The TCR comes from a woman in her 40s with glioma. The chain employs TRBV5-5 and TRBJ1-5, with 8 nucleotides matching TRBD1. The input for sequencing was PBMCs, taken from a glioma patient whose treatment included an IDH1 peptide vaccine. For the CDR3, the DNA is TGTGCCAGCAGCTTGGGGTCAGGGGGCAGTCAGCCCCAGCATTTT. It yields the protein CASSLGSGGSQPQHF.